Presented here are 24 T cell receptor beta chains from one specimen sequenced in a study of identical twins. From the 5' RACE reads, TCRdb called clonotypes with MiXCR, one entry per CDR3 protein. The sample records 300,000 to 400,000 distinct CDR3 sequences, 10% to 15% being singletons. The data were also submitted as part of a second study, on yellow fever vaccine responses in identical twins.

The sample taken for sequencing was CD8+ T cells sorted from blood. The receptors were gathered from a woman aged 18-30 years in good health.

The sample holds many counts of this clonotype. The rearrangement uses TRBV20-1 and TRBJ1-2, with D uncertain. This CDR3 region has 12 residues. V was pared by 6 bases and J by 4 bases, with 12 bases between. CDR1 and CDR2 (germline): DFQATT, SNEGSKA (reference sequence). CDR3 amino acids: CSAPDEFYGYTF. The CDR3 DNA reads as TGCAGTGCCCCCGACGAGTTCTATGGCTACACCTTC.

The chain links TRBV27 to TRBJ2-3; 8 bases are shared with TRBD2. The CDR3 covers 14 residues. Trimming at V came to 4 bases and at J to 5 bases, leaving 5 bases not matched to a gene. Per germline, CDR1 MNHEY and CDR2 SMNVEV (reference sequence). CDR3 amino acids: CASSSPGGVDTQYF. The CDR3 nucleotides read TGTGCCAGCAGTTCCCCCGGGGGGGTAGATACGCAGTATTTT.

This clonotype was counted between two and nine times. V is TRBV21-1 and J is TRBJ1-6; TRBD1 is the table's D call, not checked against the DNA. TRBV21-1 is deemed a pseudogene. This CDR3 has 14 residues. The CDR3 bases are TGTGCCACAGAAGGGCAGGGGGCCGATTCACCCCTCCACTTT. Amino acid sequence: CATEGQGADSPLHF.

This clonotype was seen a few times. The chain uses TRBV25-1 and TRBJ1-5; unclear D gene. Trimming pared 3 bases from V and 1 base from J, leaving 7 bases between. The CDR3 length is 14 residues. Germline V CDR1 and CDR2: MGHDK, SYGVNS. The CDR3 DNA reads TGTGCCAGCAGTGAGGTGACAAGCAATCAGCCCCAGCATTTT. The encoded protein is CASSEVTSNQPQHF.

This clonotype has at least ten counts. V and J are TRBV12-3 or TRBV12-4 and TRBJ2-7; D ambiguous. The CDR3 length is 13 residues. Trimming removed 1 base at V and 4 bases at J, with 8 bases between. The chain's CDR3 is CASSLELTYEQYF. In DNA form, the CDR3 reads TGTGCCAGCAGTTTAGAGCTGACATACGAGCAGTACTTC.

The chain uses TRBV10-2 and TRBJ2-7; possibly TRBD2 for D (6 bases). The V gene lost 0 bases and the J gene lost 7 bases, with 22 bases spanning the gap. CDR1 WSHSY and CDR2 SAAADI come from the germline V gene. This CDR3 has 17 residues. The CDR3 is CASSESKDYKGIKEQYF. CDR3 coding DNA: TGCGCCAGCAGTGAGTCAAAGGACTACAAGGGAATTAAAGAGCAGTACTTC.

This clonotype was counted at least ten times. This rearrangement joins TRBV4-1 to TRBJ1-2; D uncertain. CDR1 is MGHRA, CDR2 YSYEKL, per germline. Trimming shortened V by 4 bases and J by 3 bases, and 12 bases separated the two germline ends. This CDR3 is 14 amino acids long. The CDR3 sequence is CASSRLDNYYGYTF. The CDR3, as DNA: TGCGCCAGCAGCCGCCTCGACAACTACTATGGCTACACCTTC.

V gene TRBV9 combines with J gene TRBJ2-3; either TRBD1 or TRBD2 may supply D (5 bases each). This CDR3 is 14 amino acids long. CDR1 is SGDLS, CDR2 YYNGEE, per germline. Trimming pared 0 bases from V and 1 base from J, leaving 6 bases between. The CDR3 is CASSVVGGTDTQYF. The CDR3 bases are TGTGCCAGCAGCGTAGTGGGGGGCACAGATACGCAGTATTTT.

This chain uses TRBV28 with TRBJ2-7, with TRBD1 identical over 12 bases. This CDR3 contains 18 residues. Germline CDR1 is MDHEN and CDR2 is SYDVKM. V trimming: 10 bases; J trimming: 2 bases; junction bases outside the gene matches: 18. The CDR3 DNA reads as TGTGCCACCCTCACTGGGACAGGGGGCTTTACGGGAGCCTACGAGCAGTACTTC. Residues: CATLTGTGGFTGAYEQYF.

This clonotype occurred a few times. The chain employs TRBV7-2 and TRBJ1-1; D call uncertain. V lost 1 base to trimming and J lost 0 bases, with 12 bases between them. Germline V gene data show CDR1 as SGHTA and CDR2 as FQGNSA. The CDR3 contains 16 residues. CDR3 loop: CASSLGVSEMNTEAFF. The CDR3 DNA follows: TGTGCCAGCAGCTTAGGGGTGTCAGAGATGAACACTGAAGCTTTCTTT. Filled out from reference TRBV7-2 and TRBJ1-1, the complete variable domain reads GAGVSQSPSNKVTEKGKDVELRCDPISGHTALYWYRQSLGQGLEFLIYFQGNSAPDKSGLPSDRFSAERTGGSVSTLTIQRTQQEDSAVYLCASSLGVSEMNTEAFFGQGTRLTVV.

This clonotype was observed a handful of times. J is TRBJ2-7 and V is TRBV7-6; 7 bases agree with TRBD1. This CDR3 has 15 amino acids. Germline lookup yields CDR1 SGHVS and CDR2 FNYEAQ. V trimming: 6 bases; J trimming: 3 bases; junction bases outside the gene matches: 11. The DNA of the CDR3 is TGTGCCAGCAGTCCCGGGACAGATATTCTCTACGAGCAGTACTTC. Residues: CASSPGTDILYEQYF. The whole variable domain, filled in from reference TRBV7-6 and TRBJ2-7, reads GAGVSQSPRYKVTKRGQDVALRCDPISGHVSLYWYRQALGQGPEFLTYFNYEAQQDKSGLPNDRFSAERPEGSISTLTIQRTEQRDSAMYRCASSPGTDILYEQYFGPGTRLTVT.

This clonotype has only a few counts. The J gene is TRBJ2-1, the V gene TRBV3-1, with 11 bases identical to TRBD2. Germline loops: CDR1 LGHDT, CDR2 YNNKEL (reference sequence). The ends lost 4 bases at V and 2 bases at J; junction bases unmatched: 1. The CDR3 length is 15 residues. CDR3 loop: CASSPLAGAYNEQFF. CDR3 DNA sequence: TGTGCCAGCAGCCCACTAGCGGGAGCCTACAATGAGCAGTTCTTC.

This clonotype was counted ten times or more. J is TRBJ1-4 and V is TRBV4-1; no firm D call. Trimming cost V 1 base and J 7 bases, with 13 bases left between them. This CDR3 spans 15 amino acids. The germline V gene has CDR1 MGHRA and CDR2 YSYEKL. CDR3 DNA sequence: TGCGCCAGCAGCCAAGGACTCGGATTGGGTGAAAAACTGTTTTTT. As protein: CASSQGLGLGEKLFF.

The chain carries TRBV19 and TRBJ1-5; 7 positions match TRBD1. V was clipped by 6 bases and J by 11 bases; unmatched bases: 16. There are 15 residues in the CDR3. The V gene's germline CDR1 is LNHDA and CDR2 SQIVND (reference sequence). CDR3 DNA sequence: TGTGCCAGTAGCGGGACAGACACCTCTCTGTGGTCCCAGCATTTT. This sequence encodes CASSGTDTSLWSQHF.

The chain links TRBV5-6 to TRBJ2-1, with D unresolved. The CDR3 spans 13 residues. V was cut by 4 bases and J by 10 bases, with 15 bases left in between. Per the germline V gene, CDR1 is SGHDT and CDR2 is YYEEEE. CDR3 in DNA: TGTGCCAGCAGCCTCGGCGGCCCCACCGAGCAGTTCTTC. Residues: CASSLGGPTEQFF.

At least ten counts were recorded for this clonotype. The genes are TRBV6-5 and TRBJ1-3; 7 positions agree with TRBD1. The CDR3 is 15 amino acids. Germline trimming cut 0 bases from V and 4 bases from J; bases unmatched to any gene: 3. Germline V gene sequence: CDR1 MNHEY, CDR2 SVGAGI. The CDR3 DNA is TGTGCCAGCAGTTACTCCCGGGACAGAGGAAACACCATATATTTT. The encoded protein is CASSYSRDRGNTIYF.

Points on this clonotype: A much larger clonotype is one base distant, so this may be a read error. The chain combines TRBV4-1 with TRBJ2-2; D is undetermined. The CDR3 spans 12 residues. The germline V gene encodes CDR1 MGHRA and CDR2 YSYEKL. The CDR3 nucleotides are TGCGCCGGCAGCCAACACACCGGGGAGCTGTTTTTT. It codes for CAGSQHTGELFF.

This clonotype was seen ten or more times. The chain has TRBV7-2 and TRBJ2-3; possibly TRBD1 for D (6 bases). CDR3 length equals 16 residues. V dropped 2 bases and J dropped 5 bases, with 17 bases sitting between them. Looked up from germline, CDR1 is SGHTA and CDR2 is FQGNSA. The CDR3 reads CASSLRTAFVQDTQYF. CDR3 DNA: TGTGCCAGCAGCTTAAGGACAGCATTTGTCCAAGATACGCAGTATTTT.

This clonotype showed up just a few times. V is TRBV13 and J is TRBJ1-1, with D possibly TRBD1 on 6 matching bases. In germline, CDR1 is PRHDT, CDR2 FYEKMQ (reference sequence). The CDR3 is 16 amino acids. Trimming removed 3 bases at V and 1 base at J, with 15 bases between. CDR3 nucleotides: TGTGCCAGCAGCTTTTTGAGGACAGCTCGGAACACTGAAGCTTTCTTT. Translated, it gives CASSFLRTARNTEAFF.

A few counts support this clonotype. The V call is TRBV6-2 or TRBV6-3, the J call TRBJ2-2; D uncertain. V shed 6 bases and J shed 7 bases, with 12 bases lying between them. CDR3 size: 13 residues. CDR1 and CDR2 from the germline V gene are MNHEY and SVGEGT. DNA for the CDR3: TGTGCCAGCAGCCTAGGCTATGTCGGGGAGCTGTTTTTT. This codes for CASSLGYVGELFF.

The CDR3 DNA follows: TGTGCCAGCAGGCAGGGTATTAACGCTTTCTTT. It encodes CASRQGINAFF. The V and J genes are TRBV6-5 and TRBJ1-1; D is possibly TRBD1 (5 bases). CDR3 size: 11 residues. Germline V gives CDR1 MNHEY, CDR2 SVGAGI. V gave up 6 bases and J gave up 11 bases, with 13 bases separating them.

This clonotype was detected ten times or more. The chain couples TRBV6-5 to TRBJ2-7, with D uncertain. This CDR3 comprises 14 residues. Trimming pared 2 bases from V and 0 bases from J, leaving 8 bases between. Germline CDR1 MNHEY, CDR2 SVGAGI. CDR3 in DNA: TGTGCCAGCAGTTACGCGGATTACTCCTACGAGCAGTACTTC. It codes for CASSYADYSYEQYF.

The chain recombines TRBV7-9 with TRBJ1-3; D unresolved. Germline V gives CDR1 SEHNR, CDR2 FQNEAQ (reference sequence). V lost 4 bases and J lost 4, with 5 bases in between. The CDR3 loop spans 12 amino acids. CDR3 sequence reads: CASSWTGNTIYF. CDR3 bases: TGTGCCAGCAGCTGGACGGGAAACACCATATATTTT.

This clonotype has just a few counts. The CDR3: CASSEGPYTDTQYF. The CDR3 DNA sequence: TGCGCCAGCAGTGAAGGGCCTTACACAGATACGCAGTATTTT. This chain uses TRBV10-1 with TRBJ2-3; D not resolved. The CDR3 contains 14 residues. The V gene lost 3 bases and the J gene lost 2 bases, with 9 bases spanning the gap. The V gene's germline CDR1 is WNHNN and CDR2 SYGVQD (reference sequence).